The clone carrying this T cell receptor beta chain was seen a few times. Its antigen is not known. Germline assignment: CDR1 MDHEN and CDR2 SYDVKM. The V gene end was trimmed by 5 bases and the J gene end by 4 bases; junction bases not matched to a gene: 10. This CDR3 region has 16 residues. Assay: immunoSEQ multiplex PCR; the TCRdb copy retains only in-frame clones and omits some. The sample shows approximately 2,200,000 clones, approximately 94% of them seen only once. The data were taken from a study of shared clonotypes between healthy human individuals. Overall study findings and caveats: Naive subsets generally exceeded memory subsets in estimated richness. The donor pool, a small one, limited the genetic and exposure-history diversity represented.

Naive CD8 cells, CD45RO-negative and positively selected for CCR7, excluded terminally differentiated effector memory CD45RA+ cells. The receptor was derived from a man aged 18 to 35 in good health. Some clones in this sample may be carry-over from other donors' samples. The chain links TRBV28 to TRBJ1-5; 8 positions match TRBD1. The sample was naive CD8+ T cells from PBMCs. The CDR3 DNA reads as TGTGCCAGCAGTCCCCGACAGGGGAGAATGAATCAGCCCCAGCATTTT. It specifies CASSPRQGRMNQPQHF.